The subject of this entry is one T cell receptor beta chain. The antigen is undetermined. This entry comes from a study of CD8 T cells in Susac syndrome. Regarding the study as a whole: A relatively small number of individuals underwent TCR sequencing and HLA analysis.

CDR1 and CDR2 from the germline V gene are LNHDA and SQIVND (reference sequence). The CDR3 extends over 15 amino acids. V lost 7 bases and J lost 0, with 13 bases in between. CD8+ and CD4+ T cells from blood underwent TCR beta sequencing, which was carried out in a high-throughput format. Through negative isolation, CD4+ and CD8+ T cells were obtained, while TEMRA cells were enriched using FACS. With random hexamers, about 0.5 to 1 ug RNA was reverse transcribed. Across 54 Vbeta and 13 Jbeta, immunoSEQ multiplex PCR amplified TCR beta CDR3. One entry per CDR3 protein, called by TCRdb with MiXCR from the immunoSEQ multiplex PCR reads. The sample records just over 80,000 distinct CDR3 sequences, roughly 94% being singletons.

The chain uses TRBV19 and TRBJ1-5; D is unclear. The TCR sequence derives from a human donor in good health. What was sequenced was CD8+ T cells from PBMCs. CDR3 in amino acids: CASTIREGSNQPQHF. The CDR3 nucleotides read TGTGCCAGTACCATCCGTGAGGGTAGCAATCAGCCCCAGCATTTT.